This TCR beta chain was observed in a study of shared clonotypes between healthy human individuals. The naive CD8 fraction comprised CD45RO-negative cells positively selected for CCR7 and excluded terminally differentiated effector memory CD45RA+ cells. Repertoires were generated with immunoSEQ multiplex PCR, while TCRdb's copy carries only in-frame clones and drops some. Here the sample spans about 820,000 clones, 80% to 95% being singletons. Study observations and caveats: Naive subsets usually exceeded memory subsets in estimated richness. Naive CD4 clonotypes overlapped across a few donors at around 4.8%.

A word on this clone: The target antigen is unknown.

This CDR3 has 15 residues. Germline V gene sequence: CDR1 SGDLS, CDR2 YYNGEE. The J segment lost 3 bases and the V segment lost 3 bases, leaving 6 bases of the junction unmatched. The J gene is TRBJ2-1, the V gene TRBV9; 7 bases fit TRBD2. This TCR was recovered from a young man in good health. Sequencing input: naive CD8+ T cells sorted from blood. CDR3 sequence (DNA): TGTGCCAGCAGCGCCACCGGGACTAACTACAATGAGCAGTTCTTC. Encoded protein: CASSATGTNYNEQFF.